This TCR beta chain was retrieved from a study of cytomegalovirus exposure and HLA in healthy donors (dated by TCRdb to about 2017). A note on the overall study: An earlier analysis of approximately 640 of the donors reported 250 to 350 Gb of sequence data and approximately 110 million unique TCR beta sequences from about 179 million T cells. Roughly 300 gigabases of sequencing data and roughly 90 million unique TCR sequences were included in an early release covering around 600 HLA-typed donors. Of the approximately 370 genotyped donors, 75% to 85% were placed in the genetic ancestry cluster associated with self-reported Caucasian donors. The study aimed to test whether cataloging public T cell receptors could reveal signatures of past pathogen exposure. Using immunosequencing, the study profiled T cell repertoires from 550 to 750 subjects and related those repertoires to cytomegalovirus serostatus. A separate validation cohort of over 95 different subjects was used in addition to the 666-subject first cohort. High-throughput TCR immunosequencing, statistical association of individual TCRs with disease status, and machine learning were combined to predict cytomegalovirus infection status. A later analysis re-examined previously published TCR beta repertoires from about 700 donors and added high-resolution HLA genotyping to investigate patterns of TCR occurrence. The later analysis used no new phenotypic data to find candidate immune exposures, relying instead on TCR beta sequences and their occurrence across donors. In an earlier analysis of roughly 600 of the donors, high-throughput TCR beta sequencing was used to judge whether each TCR beta V gene segment behaved as functional or pseudogenic. Donor age, sex, ethnicity and CMV serostatus were collected together with the repertoire data. A later genetic analysis used genome-wide SNP genotypes for about 65% of the roughly 700 donors, treating that subset as a discovery cohort. All discovery cohort repertoires had been generated using a single sequencing platform. HLA typing covered class I and class II loci at four-digit resolution. Typing coverage differed by locus: A, B, C, DRB1 and DQB1 were typed in roughly 620-640 donors, DQA1 in approximately 520, DPA1 in 600 to 610, and DPB1 in 400 to 480. Five DR-DQ haplotypes were handled as single units for association and clustering, since linkage in the cohort was strong. Among about 400 genotyped donors of the cohort, an average of approximately 200,000 unique TCR beta nucleotide sequences was sequenced per donor, of which about 18% were non-productive. Findings and caveats that apply to the study as a whole: Sequencing depth was assumed to be roughly uniform across donors in the presence/absence analyses, though that assumption may not hold. The earlier analysis of 587 of the donors excluded some 16 rarely observed V segments, including chromosome 9 orphons, because counts were too low. In vitro tests confirmed that a few of the cytomegalovirus-associated TCR beta chains recognize cytomegalovirus antigens. This cohort had only TCR beta chains sequenced, and the lack of alpha or paired-chain data limited which features could be detected. A further reported finding was that TCR beta sequences accurately predicted the HLA-A and HLA-B alleles for most subjects in the first cohort. In a later genetic analysis, fewer N-insertions in productive TCRs were reported among donors in an Asian-associated ancestry cluster than the 666-donor mean. An earlier analysis of 450 to 750 of the donors showed that most TCR beta V segments appeared in productive rearrangements either about 87% or about 30% of the time, which broadly matched IMGT annotations. The only immune exposure information available for the cohort was CMV serostatus. Specific HLA alleles were associated with 15,000 to 20,000 TCR beta sequences at a false discovery rate of 0.05 in a later analysis. Some IMGT-functional V segments, including TRBV6-2 and TRBV6-3, could not be told apart with the 87-base-pair reads, so those segments were excluded. In a later analysis, the rate of TCR association differed among HLA loci, with DRB1 alleles having the most associated TCRs and HLA-C alleles having the fewest. In a later analysis, several top co-occurrence clusters were reported to appear linked to parvovirus B19, influenza, CMV and Epstein-Barr virus. Correlated functional status among segregating V segments might be attributable to linkage disequilibrium, but an unknown experimental factor could not be ruled out. Cytomegalovirus status was reported to be diagnosed by the classifier with high specificity and sensitivity in both the original and validation cohorts. According to a later analysis, most CMV-associated TCR beta chains appeared to be HLA-restricted, and the HLA associations seemed to be driven largely by CMV exposure. A later genetic analysis associated a missense DCLRE1C variant with V-gene and J-gene trimming of TCR beta chains, and an independent cohort replicated the association. A group of highly shared sequence variants was considered likely to be a technical artifact of the sequencing pipeline. Assigning TCR associations to individual alleles was difficult when HLA alleles, especially DR and DQ, strongly co-occurred. In a later analysis, HLA-associated TCR beta chains showed more clonal expansion and lower generation probabilities than non-associated chains that were equally common. A total of about 180 TCR beta chains were listed by the study as associated with cytomegalovirus. Most TCR sequences were seen in very few donors, while some public TCRs were found in many individuals. HLA typing was unavailable for some donors at each locus, so association tests used only the typed subset. It was suggested by the authors that the approach could potentially be generalized to other disease states and immunological phenotypes.

Library preparation was by the immunoSEQ multiplex PCR assay. For the multiplex PCR, a mixture combining 60 forward primers for TCR Vbeta segments and 13 reverse primers for TCR Jbeta segments was used. Amplification of the CDR3 region of rearranged TCR beta genes was performed with a multiplex PCR assay on genomic DNA. Amplified TCR beta libraries were sequenced as 87-base-pair reads on the Illumina HiSeq System. In the paper's pipeline: A later analysis counted 75 million to 100 million unique TCR beta chains across the 550 to 700 repertoires, and around 12 million of these chains were shared by at least two donors. A nearest-neighbor algorithm error-corrected the raw reads and collapsed the reads into unique sequences, merging closely related sequences to remove PCR and sequencing errors. To assign V, D and J gene segments, CDR3 sequences were aligned to IMGT reference sequences. Each retained sequence needed at least a six-nucleotide match to both a V gene segment and a J gene segment. Rearrangements were classified as productive when the CDR3 lacked stop codons and remained in frame with V and J, and all other rearrangements were classified as non-productive. Following IMGT convention, CDR3 was defined as the stretch from the second conserved V-encoded cysteine up to the conserved J-encoded phenylalanine. In an earlier analysis of 587 of the donors, sequences lacking an unambiguous match to a single V gene segment were excluded. In an earlier analysis of about 590 of the donors, a V segment was called functional when productive rearrangements were above 56.7%, and segregating when the standard deviation between donors exceeded 5%. To diagnose cytomegalovirus status from the catalog of TCR beta chain sequences, a statistical classification framework was built. In a later analysis, V and J genes were assigned by comparing TCR nucleotide sequences against IMGT/GENE-DB human TR gene sequences. A later analysis assigned CDR3 sequences and most-parsimonious VDJ recombination scenarios with the TCRdist pipeline. In a later analysis, every TCR beta chain was defined by the combination of its CDR3 amino acid sequence and its V-gene family, and reads without a unique V-gene family were dropped. In a later analysis, 450 to 600 highly shared, low-generation-probability nucleotide sequences were removed to address suspected cross-contamination and a sequencing artifact. In a later analysis, a clonal expansion index for each public chain was calculated from normalized within-repertoire ranks of inferred template counts. In a later analysis, generation probabilities were computed with a VDJ recombination model fitted to out-of-frame rearrangements, and the resulting probabilities were checked against IGoR. In a later analysis, TCR-TCR, TCR-HLA and TCR-CMV co-occurrence was scored with hypergeometric tests, and a repertoire-size bias correction was applied to TCR pairs. False discovery rates were estimated in a later analysis by permuting HLA or CMV assignments 20 times. In a later analysis, co-occurring TCRs were grouped using DBSCAN, and TCRdist sequence similarity was added for clustering within HLA-allele-positive subsets. For co-occurrence clustering, repertoires with fewer than 30,000 or more than 120,000 public chains were excluded, along with about five repertoires with anomalous nucleotide sharing. In TCRdb, the immuneACCESS table is reduced to in-frame sequences with V and J assigned. These tables do not hold every clone; where another copy was compared, an unresolved V gene accounts for under half, and the others remain unexplained. The DNA gave D and trimming, while V, J and clone size come from that table. The sample records around 160,000 clones, 75% to 90% of which are singletons. The top ten hold less than 5% of the sample.

About this clone itself: Its cognate antigen has yet to be identified. Base qualities are missing; no much larger clone stands one base away.

The germline V gene supplies CDR1 MNHEY and CDR2 SVGAGI. From V the trimming removes 2 bases and from J it removes 2 bases, while the gene matches leave 4 bases of the junction unaccounted for. The CDR3, cysteine through phenylalanine, is 15 amino acids long. The read is trimmed to its CDR3 DNA, 45 bases read in frame from base 1. The cohort consisted of 666 healthy bone marrow donors. All cohort members were sampled while nominally healthy, although unrecorded immune exposures were likely present. The donor was CMV seropositive and belonged to the group of 270 or so seropositive cohort members. A peripheral blood sample was collected from each donor, and TCR beta sequencing was performed on peripheral blood mononuclear cells. The Qiagen DNeasy Blood Extraction Kit was used to extract genomic DNA from the blood cell samples.

The sequenced material came from PBMCs. The clonotype originates from a middle-aged man in good health and CMV-seropositive. This sequence uses TRBV6-5 and TRBJ2-7, and 9 junctional nucleotides match TRBD1. DNA sequence: TGTGCCAGCAGTTACGGAGGGACAGGGCCCTACGAGCAGTACTTC. Translated, it reads CASSYGGTGPYEQYF.